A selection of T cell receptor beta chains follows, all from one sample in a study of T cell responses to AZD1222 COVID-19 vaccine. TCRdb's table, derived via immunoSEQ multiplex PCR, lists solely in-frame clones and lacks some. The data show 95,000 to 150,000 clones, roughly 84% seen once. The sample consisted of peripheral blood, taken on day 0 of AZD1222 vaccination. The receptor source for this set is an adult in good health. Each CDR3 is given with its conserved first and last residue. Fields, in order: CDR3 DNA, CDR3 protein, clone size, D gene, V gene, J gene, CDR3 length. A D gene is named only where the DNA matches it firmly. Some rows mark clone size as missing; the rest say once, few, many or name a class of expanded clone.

TGTGCCTGGTATTGGCGAGGCAGCCCGAACACTGAAGCTTTCTTT	CAWYWRGSPNTEAFF	.	.	TRBV30	TRBJ1-1	15
TGTGCCAGCAGTTATGCCCCAGACTACGAGCAGTACTTC	CASSYAPDYEQYF	.	.	TRBV6-5	TRBJ2-7	13
TGTGCCAGCAGTCCGCCGGGGGGCGCGTTGGGTGGCTACACCTTC	CASSPPGGALGGYTF	.	.	TRBV6-5	TRBJ1-2	15
TGTGCCAGTAGTCCGACCCCAGGGTTTTTTCAGCCCCAGCATTTT	CASSPTPGFFQPQHF	.	.	TRBV19	TRBJ1-5	15
TGTGCCAGCAGTCTTCGCACAGGAGGCTCACCCCTCCACTTT	CASSLRTGGSPLHF	.	.	TRBV9	TRBJ1-6	14
TGCGCCAGCAGCCCGAGTGGAGGGACTACCTACGAGCAGTACTTC	CASSPSGGTTYEQYF	.	TRBD2	TRBV4-1	TRBJ2-7	15
TGTGCCAGCAGCCCCTGGCGTCCCTTGTCTGGAAACACCATATATTTT	CASSPWRPLSGNTIYF	.	.	TRBV14	TRBJ1-3	16
TGCGCCAGCAGCTTGCAGGGGGGGACAGATACGCAGTATTTT	CASSLQGGTDTQYF	.	.	TRBV5-1	TRBJ2-3	14
TGTGCCAGCAGCGTAAGCGGGGGGCTATTCGACGAGCAGTACTTC	CASSVSGGLFDEQYF	.	TRBD2	TRBV9	TRBJ2-7	15
TGTGCCAGCTCTTACCGGGCCTATGGCTACACCTTC	CASSYRAYGYTF	.	.	TRBV2	TRBJ1-2	12
TGTGCCAGCAGCTCAAGGGCTGGGGCCAACGTCCTGACTTTC	CASSSRAGANVLTF	.	.	TRBV11-2	TRBJ2-6	14
TGTGCCAGCAGCCGGCATCTGACTGGCTCTGGAAACACCATATATTTT	CASSRHLTGSGNTIYF	once	.	TRBV14	TRBJ1-3	16
TGTGCCAGCAGCTTATCGAAGGGACCTAACTATGGCTACACCTTC	CASSLSKGPNYGYTF	.	.	TRBV7-8	TRBJ1-2	15
TGTGCCAGCAGCGGTGGGGAAACTGAAGCTTTCTTT	CASSGGETEAFF	once	.	TRBV9	TRBJ1-1	12
TGTGCCAACTCCGGGACAGGAGACTACGAGCAGTACTTC	CANSGTGDYEQYF	.	TRBD1	TRBV2	TRBJ2-7	13
TGTGCCAGCAGCTTGGGGGTCCGGGAGACCCAGTACTTC	CASSLGVRETQYF	.	.	TRBV7-9	TRBJ2-5	13
TGTGCCAGCAGTTACTCGGGGCTAGCGGGACAATCCTACAATGAGCAGTTCTTC	CASSYSGLAGQSYNEQFF	.	TRBD2	TRBV6-2/TRBV6-3	TRBJ2-1	18
TGTGCCAGCAGCGTAGGGCAGGGCGGTTTGGAGACCCAGTACTTC	CASSVGQGGLETQYF	.	.	TRBV9	TRBJ2-5	15
TGTGCCAGCAGCTTAGGGCGGATTTCACCCCTCCACTTT	CASSLGRISPLHF	.	.	TRBV13	TRBJ1-6	13
TGTGCCAGCAGCCCGATCTATGGCTACACCTTC	CASSPIYGYTF	.	.	TRBV6-5	TRBJ1-2	11
TGTGCCAGTGGAGGGGGCGCCGTGGATGGCTACACCTTC	CASGGGAVDGYTF	.	TRBD1	TRBV19	TRBJ1-2	13
TGTGCCAGCTCACCACGGGGGGGAAGACTTTCGGACACTGAAGCTTTCTTT	CASSPRGGRLSDTEAFF	.	.	TRBV18	TRBJ1-1	17
TGTGCCAGCAGTGAAGGTACTCTCTACGAGCAGTACTTC	CASSEGTLYEQYF	.	.	TRBV2	TRBJ2-7	13
TGCGCCAGCAGCCAAGGGTATTCGGGACAGGAGGATAACTATGGCTACACCTTC	CASSQGYSGQEDNYGYTF	.	TRBD1	TRBV4-1	TRBJ1-2	18
TGTGCCAGTAGCAGACTAGCGGGGAACACAGATACGCAGTATTTT	CASSRLAGNTDTQYF	.	TRBD2	TRBV19	TRBJ2-3	15
TGTGCCAGCAGTGAAGCCCGAAACGACGAGCAGTACTTC	CASSEARNDEQYF	.	.	TRBV2	TRBJ2-7	13
TGTGCCAGCAGCCAAGACGGGACAGGGGATTTAGAAAAACTGTTTTTT	CASSQDGTGDLEKLFF	.	TRBD1	TRBV4-2	TRBJ1-4	16
TGTGCCAGCTCACTGGACAGGGGAGCCACTGAAGCTTTCTTT	CASSLDRGATEAFF	once	TRBD1	TRBV18	TRBJ1-1	14
TGTGCCAGCAGCTTAGCGGAGGTGAGAACGGGGCAGTACTTC	CASSLAEVRTGQYF	.	.	TRBV7-9	TRBJ2-7	14
TGCGCCAGCAGCTTAGCTGGTTTCACAGATACGCAGTATTTT	CASSLAGFTDTQYF	.	.	TRBV5-1	TRBJ2-3	14
TGCGCCAGCAGCTTGTACAAGGGGTACACTGAAGCTTTCTTT	CASSLYKGYTEAFF	.	.	TRBV5-1	TRBJ1-1	14
TGTGCCAGCAGTGCCTTTACAAGAGATGATAATGAAAAACTGTTTTTT	CASSAFTRDDNEKLFF	.	.	TRBV25-1	TRBJ1-4	16
TGTGCCAGCAGTTGGTCCTCCGAGGCTGGAAACACCATATATTTT	CASSWSSEAGNTIYF	.	.	TRBV6-2/TRBV6-3	TRBJ1-3	15
TGCGCCAGCAGCCAAGATCTGGGGCAGCTCCTTTACTATGGCTACACCTTC	CASSQDLGQLLYYGYTF	.	.	TRBV4-1	TRBJ1-2	17
TGCGCCAGCAGCCAAGATTCCGGGACTGGGGCCAACGTCCTGACTTTC	CASSQDSGTGANVLTF	.	.	TRBV4-1	TRBJ2-6	16
TGTGCCATCAGTTCCTCTAGGGGCACAGGGCGGGGGGACGAGCAGTACTTC	CAISSSRGTGRGDEQYF	.	TRBD2	TRBV10-3	TRBJ2-7	17
TGTGCCAGCAGTTTACAGGGACTAAGGTTCTTC	CASSLQGLRFF	.	TRBD2	TRBV12-3/TRBV12-4	TRBJ2-1	11
TGTGCCAGCAGCGTAGATAGCTCCGGGGCCTACGAGCAGTACTTC	CASSVDSSGAYEQYF	.	.	TRBV9	TRBJ2-7	15